This T cell receptor beta chain came from a study of blood T cell repertoires in COVID-19. Across the study: Nucleic acid was either cDNA or gDNA, and it came from T cells, B-cell-depleted T cells, or PBMCs.

Generated by immunoSEQ multiplex PCR, the TCRdb table keeps only in-frame clones and is missing some. The sample records approximately 65,000 clones, about 81% being singletons. The sequence was collected from a man at least 80 years old with acute or convalescent COVID-19. The sequencing input was peripheral blood.

The CDR3 is CASRAGETIQYF. CDR3 DNA: TGTGCCAGCAGGGCAGGGGAAACCATTCAGTACTTC. The chain links TRBV6-6 to TRBJ2-4; possible D gene TRBD1, 6 bases. CDR3 length: 12 residues. The ends were cut back, 6 bases at V and 9 bases at J, with 12 bases in the middle. Germline values: CDR1 MNHNY, CDR2 SVGAGI (reference sequence).